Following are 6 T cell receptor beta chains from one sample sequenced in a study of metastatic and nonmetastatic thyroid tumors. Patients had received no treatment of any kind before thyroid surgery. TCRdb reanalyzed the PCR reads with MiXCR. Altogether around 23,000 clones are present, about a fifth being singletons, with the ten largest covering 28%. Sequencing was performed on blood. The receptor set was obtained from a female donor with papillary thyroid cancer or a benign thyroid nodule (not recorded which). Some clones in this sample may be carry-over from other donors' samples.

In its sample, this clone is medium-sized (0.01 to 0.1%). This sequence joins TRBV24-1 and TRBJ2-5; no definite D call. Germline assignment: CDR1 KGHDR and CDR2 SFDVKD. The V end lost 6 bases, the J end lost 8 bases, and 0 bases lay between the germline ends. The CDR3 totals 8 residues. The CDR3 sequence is CATSTQYF. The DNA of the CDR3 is TGTGCCACCAGTACCCAGTACTTC.

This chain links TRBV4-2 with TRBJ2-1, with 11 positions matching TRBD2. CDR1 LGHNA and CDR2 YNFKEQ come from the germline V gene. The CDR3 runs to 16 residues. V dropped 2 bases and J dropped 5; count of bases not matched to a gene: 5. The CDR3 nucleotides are TGTGCCAGCAGCCAAACCCTAGCGGGAGGAAACAATGAGCAGTTCTTC. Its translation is CASSQTLAGGNNEQFF.

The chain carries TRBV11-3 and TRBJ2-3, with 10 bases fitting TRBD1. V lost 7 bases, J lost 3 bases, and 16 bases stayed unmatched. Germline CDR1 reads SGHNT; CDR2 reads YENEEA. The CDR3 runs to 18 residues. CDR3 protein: CASIWYRSGTGDTDTQYF. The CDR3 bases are TGTGCCAGCATCTGGTACCGGTCCGGGACAGGGGATACAGATACGCAGTATTTT.

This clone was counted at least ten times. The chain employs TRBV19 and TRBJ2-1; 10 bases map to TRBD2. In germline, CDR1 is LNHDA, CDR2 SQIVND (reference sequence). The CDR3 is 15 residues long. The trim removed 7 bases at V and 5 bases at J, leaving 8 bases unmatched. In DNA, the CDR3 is TGTGCCAGTAACGCCGGGACTAGCGCGAACAATGAGCAGTTCTTC. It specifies CASNAGTSANNEQFF.

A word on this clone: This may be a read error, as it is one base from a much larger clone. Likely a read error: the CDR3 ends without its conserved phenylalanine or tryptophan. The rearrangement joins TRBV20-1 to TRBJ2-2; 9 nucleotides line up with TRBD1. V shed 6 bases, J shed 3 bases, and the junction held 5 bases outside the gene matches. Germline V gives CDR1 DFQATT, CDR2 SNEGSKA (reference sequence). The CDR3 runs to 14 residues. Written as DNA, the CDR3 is TGCAGTGCCAAACAGGGGGCCGACACCGGGGAGCTGTTTTTA. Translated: CSAKQGADTGELFL.

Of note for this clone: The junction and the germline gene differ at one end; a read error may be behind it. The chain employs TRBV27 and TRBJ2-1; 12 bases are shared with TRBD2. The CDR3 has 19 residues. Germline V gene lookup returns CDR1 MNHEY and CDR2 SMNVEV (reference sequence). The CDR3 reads CTSSSQTSGRSRSYNEQFF. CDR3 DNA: TGCACCAGCAGTTCACAGACTAGCGGGAGATCTCGCTCCTACAATGAGCAGTTCTTC.